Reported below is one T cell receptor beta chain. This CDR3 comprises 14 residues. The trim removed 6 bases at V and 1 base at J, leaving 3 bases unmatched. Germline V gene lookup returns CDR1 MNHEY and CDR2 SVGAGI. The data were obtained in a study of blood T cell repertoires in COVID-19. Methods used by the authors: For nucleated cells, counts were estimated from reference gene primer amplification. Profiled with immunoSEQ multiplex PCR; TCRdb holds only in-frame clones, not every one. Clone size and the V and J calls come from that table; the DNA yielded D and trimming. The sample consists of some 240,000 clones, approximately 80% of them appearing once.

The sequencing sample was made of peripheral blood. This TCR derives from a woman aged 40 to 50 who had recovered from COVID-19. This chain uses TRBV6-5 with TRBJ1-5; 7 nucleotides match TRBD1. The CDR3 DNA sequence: TGTGCCAGCAGCTTGGGACAGAGCAATCAGCCCCAGCATTTT. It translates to CASSLGQSNQPQHF.